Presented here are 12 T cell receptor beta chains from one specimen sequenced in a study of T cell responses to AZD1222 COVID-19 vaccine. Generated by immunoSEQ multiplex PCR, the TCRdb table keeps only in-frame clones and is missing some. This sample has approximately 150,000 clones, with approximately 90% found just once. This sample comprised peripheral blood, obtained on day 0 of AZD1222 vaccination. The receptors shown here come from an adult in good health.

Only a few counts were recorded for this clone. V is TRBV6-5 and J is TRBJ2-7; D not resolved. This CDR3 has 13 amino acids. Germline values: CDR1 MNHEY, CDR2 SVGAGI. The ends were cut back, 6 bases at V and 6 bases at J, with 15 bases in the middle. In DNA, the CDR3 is TGTGCCAGCAGAATGGACCCCCTAGGCGAGCAGTACTTC. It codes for CASRMDPLGEQYF.

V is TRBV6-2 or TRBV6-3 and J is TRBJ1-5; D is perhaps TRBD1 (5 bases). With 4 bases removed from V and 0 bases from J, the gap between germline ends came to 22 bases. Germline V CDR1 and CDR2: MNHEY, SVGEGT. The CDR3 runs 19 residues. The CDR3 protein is CASSSQKSTGTDSNQPQHF. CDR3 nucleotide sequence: TGTGCCAGCAGTTCGCAAAAATCTACCGGGACGGATAGCAATCAGCCCCAGCATTTT.

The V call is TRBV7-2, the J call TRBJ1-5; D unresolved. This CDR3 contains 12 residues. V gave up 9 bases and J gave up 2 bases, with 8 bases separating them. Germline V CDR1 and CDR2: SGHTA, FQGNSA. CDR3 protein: CASQVGNQPQHF. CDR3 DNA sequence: TGTGCCAGTCAGGTGGGCAATCAGCCCCAGCATTTT.

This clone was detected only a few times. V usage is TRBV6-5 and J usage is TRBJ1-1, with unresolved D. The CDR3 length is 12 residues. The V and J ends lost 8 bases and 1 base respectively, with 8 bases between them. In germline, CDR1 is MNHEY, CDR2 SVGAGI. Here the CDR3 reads CASRRQNTEAFF. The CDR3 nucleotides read TGTGCCAGCCGACGGCAGAACACTGAAGCTTTCTTT.

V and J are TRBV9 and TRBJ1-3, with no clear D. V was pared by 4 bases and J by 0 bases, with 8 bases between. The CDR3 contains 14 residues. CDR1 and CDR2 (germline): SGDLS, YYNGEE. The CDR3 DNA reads TGTGCCAGCAGCCCAAGTAGCTCTGGAAACACCATATATTTT. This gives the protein CASSPSSSGNTIYF. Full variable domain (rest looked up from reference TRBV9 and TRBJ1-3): DSGVTQTPKHLITATGQRVTLRCSPRSGDLSVYWYQQSLDQGLQFLIQYYNGEERAKGNILERFSAQQFPDLHSELNLSSLELGDSALYFCASSPSSSGNTIYFGEGSWLTVV.

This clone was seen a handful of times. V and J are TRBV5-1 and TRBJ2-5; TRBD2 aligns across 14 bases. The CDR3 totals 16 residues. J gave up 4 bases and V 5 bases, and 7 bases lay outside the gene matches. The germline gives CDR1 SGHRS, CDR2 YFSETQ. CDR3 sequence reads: CASRETSGGAGETQYF. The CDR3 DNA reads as TGCGCCAGCAGAGAGACTAGCGGGGGGGCCGGAGAGACCCAGTACTTC.

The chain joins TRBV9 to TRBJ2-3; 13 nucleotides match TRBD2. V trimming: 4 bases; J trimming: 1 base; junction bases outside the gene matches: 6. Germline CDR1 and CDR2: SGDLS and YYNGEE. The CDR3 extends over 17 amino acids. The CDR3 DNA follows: TGTGCCAGCAGCCCTTTCGGGACTAGCGGGGGCACAGATACGCAGTATTTT. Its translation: CASSPFGTSGGTDTQYF.

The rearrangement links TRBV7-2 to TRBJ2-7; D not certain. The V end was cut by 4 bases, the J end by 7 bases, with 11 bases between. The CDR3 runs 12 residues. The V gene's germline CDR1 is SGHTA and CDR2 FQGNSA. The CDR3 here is CASSSLRYEQYF. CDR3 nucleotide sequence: TGTGCCAGCAGCTCCCTTCGTTATGAGCAGTACTTC.

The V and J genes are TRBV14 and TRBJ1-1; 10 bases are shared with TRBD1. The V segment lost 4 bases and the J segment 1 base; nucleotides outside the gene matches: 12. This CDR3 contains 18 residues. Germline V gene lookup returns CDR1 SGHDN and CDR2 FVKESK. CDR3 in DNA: TGTGCCAGCAGCCTCGAGTGGGTGGGACAGGGGACGAACACTGAAGCTTTCTTT. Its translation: CASSLEWVGQGTNTEAFF.

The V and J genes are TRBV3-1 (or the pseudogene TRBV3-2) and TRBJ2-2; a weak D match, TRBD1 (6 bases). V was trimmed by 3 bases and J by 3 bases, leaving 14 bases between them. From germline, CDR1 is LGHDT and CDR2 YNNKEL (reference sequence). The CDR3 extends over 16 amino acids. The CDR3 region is CASSHLQGLDTGELFF. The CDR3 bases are TGTGCCAGCAGCCACCTACAGGGTCTCGACACCGGGGAGCTGTTTTTT.

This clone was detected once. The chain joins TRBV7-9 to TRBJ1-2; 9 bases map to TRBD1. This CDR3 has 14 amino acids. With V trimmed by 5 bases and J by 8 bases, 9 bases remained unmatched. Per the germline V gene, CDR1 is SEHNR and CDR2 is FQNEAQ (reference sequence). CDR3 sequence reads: CASSPWDREEGYTF. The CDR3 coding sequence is TGTGCCAGCAGCCCGTGGGACAGGGAGGAAGGCTACACCTTC.

CDR3 bases: TGCGCCAGCAGCTCAGTCGGGACGACCGGGGAGCTGTTTTTT. Translation gives CASSSVGTTGELFF. The V call is TRBV5-1, the J call TRBJ2-2; D is tentatively TRBD1 or TRBD2 (5 bases each). The CDR3 length is 14 residues. Trimming removed 3 bases from V and 5 bases from J, with 11 bases in between. From germline, CDR1 is SGHRS and CDR2 YFSETQ. The complete variable domain, with remaining parts taken from reference TRBV5-1 and TRBJ2-2, reads KAGVTQTPRYLIKTRGQQVTLSCSPISGHRSVSWYQQTPGQGLQFLFEYFSETQRNKGNFPGRFSGRQFSNSRSEMNVSTLELGDSALYLCASSSVGTTGELFFGEGSRLTVL.